Reported below is one TCR beta chain. Its antigen is unknown. The source of the sample is a study of siplizumab effects on memory and regulatory T cells. Study-wide findings and caveats: Unstimulated subset assignment was obtained for only a minor fraction of alloreactive clones. The alloresponse seemed to draw substantially on naive T cells, which appeared more diverse than memory cells.

Roughly 100,000 TCR templates were assayed per sample. Using immunoSEQ multiplex PCR, the repertoire was profiled, and TCRdb retains in-frame clones only, with some absent. The sample shows some 110,000 clones, 93% of them seen only once. This CDR3 region has 15 residues. V was cut by 2 bases and J by 7 bases, with 14 bases left in between. Germline loops: CDR1 MGHDK, CDR2 SYGVNS. The sequencing input was Tregs sorted from blood. The chain employs TRBV25-1 and TRBJ2-2; D is possibly TRBD2 (6 bases). The clonotype originates from a human donor in good health. CDR3 protein: CASSEAGRRGGELFF. CDR3 DNA sequence: TGTGCCAGCAGTGAAGCGGGGCGGAGGGGCGGGGAGCTGTTTTTT.